Listed below are T cell receptor beta chains from one sample, sequenced in a study of blood T cell repertoires in COVID-19. Sequencing used immunoSEQ multiplex PCR; TCRdb keeps in-frame clones, though not all of them. This table holds around 63,000 clones, approximately 86% found once. Sequenced material: peripheral blood. The source is a man aged 45-65 years with active COVID-19. Each CDR3 is given with its conserved first and last residue. A D gene is named only where the DNA matches it firmly. Where a row states a size, it is once, few, many or the class of an expanded clone; other rows omit it.

V: TRBV25-1; size: NA; J: TRBJ2-7; D: NA; DNA: TGTGCCAGCAGTGAACCCAGACAGGCGAGTGAGCAGTACTTC; CDR3: CASSEPRQASEQYF
V: TRBV10-3; size: NA; J: TRBJ2-5; D: NA; DNA: TGTGCCATCAGTGAGTCGACTAGGGCAGGCCGGGAGACCCAGTACTTC; CDR3: CAISESTRAGRETQYF
V: TRBV10-3; size: NA; J: TRBJ2-1; D: NA; DNA: TGTGCCATCAGTGAGCCCCCAAGCCGTGAGCAGTTCTTC; CDR3: CAISEPPSREQFF
V: TRBV24-1; size: NA; J: TRBJ2-1; D: NA; DNA: TGTGCCACCAGTGAGCGAACAGGGTTTGGGTTCTTC; CDR3: CATSERTGFGFF
V: TRBV7-9; size: NA; J: TRBJ1-6; D: NA; DNA: TGTGCCAGCAGCCCCGGGACAATTTCACCCCTCCACTTT; CDR3: CASSPGTISPLHF
V: TRBV7-9; size: NA; J: TRBJ2-1; D: TRBD1; DNA: TGTGCCAGCAGCCCGAAGAGATTGGGACAGGGGGTGAGGGTGGAGCAGTTCTTC; CDR3: CASSPKRLGQGVRVEQFF
V: TRBV9; size: once; J: TRBJ2-3; D: TRBD1; DNA: TGTGCCAGGCAAGCAGGGGGTTCCACAGATACGCAGTATTTT; CDR3: CARQAGGSTDTQYF
V: TRBV7-2; size: NA; J: TRBJ2-5; D: NA; DNA: TGTGCCAGCAGCGATAGCCATGGGGAGACCCAGTACTTC; CDR3: CASSDSHGETQYF
V: TRBV7-2; size: once; J: TRBJ2-7; D: TRBD1; DNA: TGTGCCAGCAGCCCAGCCGGGACAGGGGGCTACGAGCAGTACTTC; CDR3: CASSPAGTGGYEQYF
V: TRBV11-2; size: NA; J: TRBJ2-1; D: NA; DNA: TGTGCCAGCAGCTTATTGTATGGGCCTCGGAATGAGCAGTTCTTC; CDR3: CASSLLYGPRNEQFF
V: TRBV6-6; size: NA; J: TRBJ1-5; D: TRBD1; DNA: TGTGCCAGCCAACAGGGGCTAAATCAGCCCCAGCATTTT; CDR3: CASQQGLNQPQHF
V: TRBV12-3/TRBV12-4; size: NA; J: TRBJ1-2; D: NA; DNA: TGTGCCAGCAGACCGGGAGGCCCCTATGGCTACACCTTC; CDR3: CASRPGGPYGYTF
V: TRBV13; size: NA; J: TRBJ2-7; D: TRBD1; DNA: TGTGCCAGCAGCTTAGGCCTGGGACAGAGTTCTTACGAGCAGTACTTC; CDR3: CASSLGLGQSSYEQYF
V: TRBV30; size: NA; J: TRBJ1-1; D: TRBD1; DNA: TGTGCCTGGGGTGGACAGGGGTACACTGAAGCTTTCTTT; CDR3: CAWGGQGYTEAFF
V: TRBV6-4; size: NA; J: TRBJ2-5; D: NA; DNA: TGTGCCAGCAGCCGACTTGGAGGGGAGACCCAGTACTTC; CDR3: CASSRLGGETQYF
V: TRBV5-1; size: few; J: TRBJ2-1; D: NA; DNA: TGCGCCAGCAGCTTGGGAACAGGGATCAATGAGCAGTTCTTC; CDR3: CASSLGTGINEQFF
V: TRBV5-4; size: many; J: TRBJ2-5; D: NA; DNA: TGTGCCAGCAGCTACGGGACATTAGTGCAAGAGACCCAGTACTTC; CDR3: CASSYGTLVQETQYF
V: TRBV7-9; size: once; J: TRBJ2-1; D: NA; DNA: TGTGCCAGCAGCTTAGTAGGGGTCAATGAGCAGTTCTTC; CDR3: CASSLVGVNEQFF
V: TRBV7-2; size: NA; J: TRBJ2-2; D: TRBD1; DNA: TGTGCCAGCAGCTGGACAGGGAGGCCCGGGGAGCTGTTTTTT; CDR3: CASSWTGRPGELFF
V: TRBV18; size: NA; J: TRBJ1-4; D: NA; DNA: TGTGCCAGCTCACCATTTTCTGCAGGAGGAGCAACTAATGAAAAACTGTTTTTT; CDR3: CASSPFSAGGATNEKLFF
V: TRBV18; size: NA; J: TRBJ2-1; D: TRBD2; DNA: TGTGCCAGCTCACCATGGCTAGCGGGGCTGAATGAGCAGTTCTTC; CDR3: CASSPWLAGLNEQFF
V: TRBV27; size: NA; J: TRBJ2-3; D: NA; DNA: TGTGCCAGCAGTTTTAGTCGGGGAACCACAGATACGCAGTATTTT; CDR3: CASSFSRGTTDTQYF
V: TRBV19; size: NA; J: TRBJ1-1; D: NA; DNA: TGTGCCAGTACCCGAGACAGGCTGAACACTGAAGCTTTCTTT; CDR3: CASTRDRLNTEAFF
V: TRBV4-1; size: NA; J: TRBJ1-5; D: NA; DNA: TGCGCCAGCAGCCAAGATGGACAGCCTGATCAGCCCCAGCATTTT; CDR3: CASSQDGQPDQPQHF